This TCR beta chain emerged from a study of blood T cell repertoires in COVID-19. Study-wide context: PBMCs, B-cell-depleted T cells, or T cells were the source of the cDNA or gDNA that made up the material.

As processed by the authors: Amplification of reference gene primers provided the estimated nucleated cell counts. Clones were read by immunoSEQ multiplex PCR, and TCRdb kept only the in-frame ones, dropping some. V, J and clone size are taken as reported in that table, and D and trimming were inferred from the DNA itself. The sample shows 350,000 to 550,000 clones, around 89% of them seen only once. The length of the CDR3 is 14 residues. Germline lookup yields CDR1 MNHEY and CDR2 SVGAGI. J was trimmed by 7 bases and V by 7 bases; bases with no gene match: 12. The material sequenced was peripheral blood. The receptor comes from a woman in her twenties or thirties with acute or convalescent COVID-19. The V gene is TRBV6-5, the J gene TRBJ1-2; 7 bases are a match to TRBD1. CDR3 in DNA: TGTGCCAGCACTAATCGGGGGTCAGGGGGTGGCTACACCTTC. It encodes CASTNRGSGGGYTF.